The 10 T cell receptor beta chains below all came from one sample that was sequenced in a study of memory CD4+ T cells and cytomegalovirus serostatus. Single viable CD3+CD4+CD8-CD45RO+ cells were sorted as the memory CD4+ T cells. Sequencing used immunoSEQ multiplex PCR; TCRdb keeps in-frame clones, though not all of them. The sample contains some 60,000 clones, about 81% of which appear only once. Source material: memory CD4+ T cells from blood. The receptors were sampled from an adult in good health and CMV-seronegative.

This rearrangement joins TRBV6-6 to TRBJ2-1, with 10 bases identical to TRBD1. CDR1 MNHNY and CDR2 SVGAGI come from the germline V gene (reference sequence). The J segment lost 6 bases and the V segment lost 0 bases, leaving 5 bases of the junction unmatched. This CDR3 has 16 residues. Here the CDR3 reads CASSYSGQGLSNEQFF. CDR3 bases: TGTGCCAGCAGTTACTCGGGACAGGGGTTATCCAATGAGCAGTTCTTC.

This sequence joins TRBV2 and TRBJ2-7; 7 bases are shared with TRBD2. Germline V gene data show CDR1 as SNHLY and CDR2 as FYNNEI. The V and J ends lost 5 bases and 3 bases, in that order; junction bases with no gene match: 10. This CDR3 comprises 15 residues. The CDR3 sequence is CASSPLGGVFYEQYF. Here the CDR3 DNA reads TGTGCCAGCAGTCCCCTGGGGGGGGTATTCTACGAGCAGTACTTC.

The chain employs TRBV7-9 and TRBJ2-1; 13 positions match TRBD2. Germline V gene sequence: CDR1 SEHNR, CDR2 FQNEAQ (reference sequence). The J segment lost 5 bases and the V segment lost 4 bases, leaving 5 bases of the junction unmatched. The CDR3 runs to 16 residues. The CDR3 region is CASSWGLAGLNNEQFF. The DNA of the CDR3 is TGTGCCAGCAGCTGGGGACTAGCGGGACTGAACAATGAGCAGTTCTTC.

The chain joins TRBV29-1 to TRBJ1-5, with D tentatively TRBD1 (5 bases). The CDR3 has 13 amino acids. Trimming took 5 bases from V and 6 from J, leaving 14 bases between them. Germline values: CDR1 SQVTM, CDR2 ANQGSEA. The CDR3 sequence is CSVIRGDGQPQHF. The CDR3 coding sequence is TGCAGCGTTATACGGGGGGACGGTCAGCCCCAGCATTTT. The complete variable domain, with remaining parts taken from reference TRBV29-1 and TRBJ1-5, reads SAVISQKPSRDICQRGTSLTIQCQVDSQVTMMFWYRQQPGQSLTLIATANQGSEATYESGFVIDKFPISRPNLTFSTLTVSNMSPEDSSIYLCSVIRGDGQPQHFGDGTRLSIL.

This clone occurred a few times. V is TRBV18 and J is TRBJ1-1; TRBD1 is a possible D gene (6 bases). Trimming left V 6 bases short and J 4 bases short, with 15 bases between. Germline V CDR1 and CDR2: KGHSH, LQKENI. CDR3 length equals 14 residues. For the CDR3, the DNA is TGTGCCAGCTCGACCCGGACAGCGTCCACTGAAGCTTTCTTT. Translated, it gives CASSTRTASTEAFF.

The chain combines TRBV7-3 with TRBJ1-1; TRBD1 might be the D (6 bases). The CDR3 spans 15 residues. From germline, CDR1 is SGHTA and CDR2 FQGTGA. V dropped 4 bases and J dropped 4 bases, with 16 bases sitting between them. For the CDR3, the DNA is TGTGCCAGCAGCTCGCGACAGGACGGGGGCACTGAAGCTTTCTTT. It specifies CASSSRQDGGTEAFF.

The CDR3 protein is CASSVGIGGSSYNEQFF. DNA of the CDR3: TGTGCCAGCAGCGTAGGTATCGGGGGGAGCTCCTACAATGAGCAGTTCTTC. The chain has TRBV9 and TRBJ2-1; TRBD2 matches 7 bases. J lost 0 bases, V lost 0 bases, and 6 bases had no gene match. This CDR3 contains 17 residues. Germline V lookup: CDR1 SGDLS, CDR2 YYNGEE.

This rearrangement joins TRBV5-5 to TRBJ2-5; 7 bases line up with TRBD2. The CDR3 sequence is 14 residues long. V shed 0 bases and J 5 bases; nucleotides not matched to a gene: 4. Per germline, CDR1 SGHKS and CDR2 YYEKEE (reference sequence). CDR3 protein: CASSLGLAAETQYF. In DNA form, the CDR3 reads TGTGCCAGCAGCTTGGGACTAGCAGCGGAGACCCAGTACTTC.

This clone was found once. Written as DNA, the CDR3 is TGCGCCAGCAGCCAAGGTCTGGCGAGCTACAATGAGCAGTTCTTC. As protein: CASSQGLASYNEQFF. The chain uses TRBV4-1 and TRBJ2-1; D gene uncertain. Germline loops: CDR1 MGHRA, CDR2 YSYEKL. This CDR3 region has 15 residues. The V and J ends lost 1 base and 3 bases respectively, with 10 bases between them.

This clone has just a few counts. The V and J genes are TRBV11-3 and TRBJ2-5; D is tentatively TRBD1 or TRBD2 (5 bases each). Trimming left V 2 bases short and J 5 bases short, with 9 bases between. Germline V gene sequence: CDR1 SGHNT, CDR2 YENEEA. The CDR3 has 13 residues. The CDR3 bases are TGTGCCAGCAGCTTAATTGAGGGGGAGACCCAGTACTTC. It is translated as CASSLIEGETQYF.